This T cell receptor (beta chain) was sequenced during a study of OX40 agonist ivuxolimab in advanced cancers. Across the study: Melanoma, hepatocellular carcinoma, head and neck or renal cell cancer occurred in dose-escalation patients.

Sequencing used immunoSEQ multiplex PCR; TCRdb keeps in-frame clones, though not all of them. The sample contains some 100,000 clones, almost 90% of which appear only once. This CDR3 is 14 amino acids long. Germline CDR1 is SGHNT and CDR2 is YYREEE (reference sequence). The V and J ends lost 2 bases and 3 bases respectively, with 8 bases between them. The clonotype originates from an adult with an advanced solid tumor such as melanoma, head and neck, liver or kidney cancer. The rearrangement uses TRBV5-4 and TRBJ2-2, with no clear D. This specimen was CD4+ or CD8+ T cells sorted from blood, taken in a trial of the OX40 agonist ivuxolimab. CDR3 in amino acids: CASSLEIDTGELFF. In DNA form, the CDR3 reads TGTGCCAGCAGCTTAGAGATAGACACCGGGGAGCTGTTTTTT.